The 2 T cell receptor beta chains presented below share a single source sample, sequenced in a study of cytomegalovirus exposure and HLA in healthy donors. Primers included in the PCR were 60 Vbeta and 13 Jbeta primers. Sequencing used immunoSEQ multiplex PCR; TCRdb keeps in-frame clones, though not all of them. The data show more than 140,000 clones, 64% seen once. The material sequenced was PBMCs. All receptors come from a young woman in good health and CMV-seropositive.

J is TRBJ1-2 and V is TRBV10-3; perhaps TRBD1 as D (6 bases). V lost 2 bases, J lost 3 bases, and 13 bases lay in between. The CDR3 is 15 residues long. CDR1 and CDR2 from the germline V gene are ENHRY and SYGVKD. CDR3 loop: CAISESGDTYYGYTF. The DNA for the CDR3 is TGTGCCATCAGTGAGAGTGGGGACACGTACTATGGCTACACCTTC.

V is TRBV7-2 and J is TRBJ2-7; 9 bases match TRBD1. The J segment lost 0 bases and the V segment lost 5 bases, leaving 8 bases of the junction unmatched. The CDR3 extends over 16 amino acids. Per the germline V gene, CDR1 is SGHTA and CDR2 is FQGNSA. The CDR3 region is CASSPDRGSSSYEQYF. CDR3 bases: TGTGCCAGCAGCCCCGACAGGGGGTCGAGCTCCTACGAGCAGTACTTC.